These T cell receptor beta chains were read from a single sample in a study of blood T cell repertoires in COVID-19. This table comes from immunoSEQ multiplex PCR, and its TCRdb copy is limited to in-frame clones, with some not included. Of roughly 73,000 clones listed, about 82% are singletons. The sequenced sample consisted of peripheral blood. These receptors were taken from a woman between 55 and 75 years old with acute or convalescent COVID-19. Both conserved end residues are part of each CDR3. Fields, in order: J gene, V gene, D gene, clone size, CDR3 DNA, CDR3 protein. D genes are given only for firm matches. The listing skips clone size in some rows; elsewhere it reads once, few, many or a size class.

TRBJ2-3 | TRBV16 | - | - | TGTGCCAGCAGCATTACTTTCGGGGATACGCAGTATTTT | CASSITFGDTQYF
TRBJ1-3 | TRBV7-2 | - | - | TGTGCCAGTTCCGGGGGGCGGTCTGGAAACACCATATATTTT | CASSGGRSGNTIYF
TRBJ1-1 | TRBV10-2 | TRBD1 | - | TGCGCCAGCGGGCCGGGGACAGGGGTCCCGTACACTGAAGCTTTCTTT | CASGPGTGVPYTEAFF
TRBJ1-1 | TRBV6-5 | - | - | TGTGCCAGCAGTTCATCCCGGGCTGAAGCTTTCTTT | CASSSSRAEAFF
TRBJ1-3 | TRBV4-2 | - | - | TGTGCCAGCAGCGTGCAGGGGTCTGGAAACACCATATATTTT | CASSVQGSGNTIYF
TRBJ2-7 | TRBV3-1/TRBV3-2 | TRBD2 | - | TGTGCCAGCAGCCAGTTTCCGAGCGGGAGGGCCTACGAGCAGTACTTC | CASSQFPSGRAYEQYF
TRBJ2-5 | TRBV29-1 | - | - | TGCAGCGTTGCAGGGGCGTCTGGGGAGACCCAGTACTTC | CSVAGASGETQYF
TRBJ2-7 | TRBV30 | TRBD1 | - | TGTGCCTGGAACAGGGGGCCCCAGTCCTACGAGCAGTACTTC | CAWNRGPQSYEQYF
TRBJ1-6 | TRBV30 | - | - | TGTGCCTGGAGAGTTGCAGGCTCCTATAATTCACCCCTCCACTTT | CAWRVAGSYNSPLHF
TRBJ2-4 | TRBV3-1/TRBV3-2 | - | once | TGTGCCAGCAGCCCTCGGGGGACCAAAAACATTCAGTACTTC | CASSPRGTKNIQYF
TRBJ2-7 | TRBV28 | TRBD2 | - | TGTGCCAGCAGTTCGTTACCTAGCGGATCCTACGAGCAGTACTTC | CASSSLPSGSYEQYF
TRBJ2-7 | TRBV3-1/TRBV3-2 | TRBD2 | - | TGTGCCAGCAGCCAAAGTCATGGAGAGCGGGGGGTCCACGAGCAGTACTTC | CASSQSHGERGVHEQYF
TRBJ2-2 | TRBV28 | - | - | TGTGCCAGCAGTTCCTCCGGGGGTACCGGGGAGCTGTTTTTT | CASSSSGGTGELFF
TRBJ1-2 | TRBV18 | TRBD1 | - | TGTGCCAGCTCCCGACAGGGGATCGATGGCTACACCTTC | CASSRQGIDGYTF
TRBJ1-2 | TRBV28 | TRBD1 | - | TGTGCCAGCAGTTCCGGGACAGGGGGCAACTATGGCTACACCTTC | CASSSGTGGNYGYTF
TRBJ1-6 | TRBV6-1 | - | - | TGTGCCAGCAGTGAACGGGCGGGAGAGAATTCACCCCTCCACTTT | CASSERAGENSPLHF
TRBJ2-2 | TRBV6-5 | - | - | TGTGCCAGCAGTCGCGGGATGAACACCGGGGAGCTGTTTTTT | CASSRGMNTGELFF
TRBJ1-2 | TRBV19 | TRBD1 | - | TGTGCCAGTAGTGCCCACGGACAGGAGATTTATGGCTACACCTTC | CASSAHGQEIYGYTF
TRBJ2-1 | TRBV9 | TRBD1 | few | TGTGCCAGCAGCGCCCAGGGGGCGGGCTACAATGAGCAGTTCTTC | CASSAQGAGYNEQFF
TRBJ2-6 | TRBV2 | TRBD1 | once | TGTGCCAGCAGTGAGACAGGGGATACTGGGGCCAACGTCCTGACTTTC | CASSETGDTGANVLTF
TRBJ1-1 | TRBV2 | - | - | TGTGCCAGCAGTGAAGCTAGGGCCAGGGGGAACACTGAAGCTTTCTTT | CASSEARARGNTEAFF
TRBJ1-4 | TRBV19 | - | few | TGTGCCAGTAGTATTGCCGGTCGAAATGAAAAACTGTTTTTT | CASSIAGRNEKLFF
TRBJ2-7 | TRBV11-3 | TRBD1 | - | TGTGCCAGCAGCTTAGATCTACAGGGGGTCTACGAGCAGTACTTC | CASSLDLQGVYEQYF
TRBJ1-6 | TRBV27 | TRBD1 | - | TGTGCCAGCAGTTTCGGGACAGCTTATAATTCACCCCTCCACTTT | CASSFGTAYNSPLHF
TRBJ1-1 | TRBV11-1 | - | - | TGTGCCAGCAGCGTAGACAGAAGGAACACTGAAGCTTTCTTT | CASSVDRRNTEAFF
TRBJ2-7 | TRBV7-9 | TRBD1 | once | TGTGCCAGCAGCTCAAGTTCGGACAGGGGATTTCACGAGCAGTACTTC | CASSSSSDRGFHEQYF
TRBJ2-3 | TRBV2 | TRBD2 | - | TGTGCCAGCTTCGAAGCGGGAGAGGGCACAGATACGCAGTATTTT | CASFEAGEGTDTQYF
TRBJ2-2 | TRBV2 | TRBD2 | once | TGTGCCAGCACCCCCGACCCTCAGCGGGAGATAAACACCGGGGAGCTGTTTTTT | CASTPDPQREINTGELFF
TRBJ2-7 | TRBV16 | TRBD1 | - | TGTGCCAGCAGTCTACAGGGGGCCGGCTACGAGCAGTACTTC | CASSLQGAGYEQYF
TRBJ1-3 | TRBV5-1 | - | - | TGCGCCAGCAGCTTGGAGGGGATTCGAGGAAACACCATATATTTT | CASSLEGIRGNTIYF
TRBJ1-1 | TRBV30 | - | - | TGTGCCTGGAGTCAGGGCACTGAAGCTTTCTTT | CAWSQGTEAFF
TRBJ2-2 | TRBV7-3 | TRBD1 | - | TGTGCCAGCAGCTTAGGGACAGGGAGCCCCGGGGAGCTGTTTTTT | CASSLGTGSPGELFF
TRBJ2-7 | TRBV2 | TRBD1 | - | TGTGCCAGCAGTAGGGACAGGGGGACCTACGAGCAGTACTTC | CASSRDRGTYEQYF
TRBJ2-1 | TRBV6-2/TRBV6-3 | - | - | TGTGCCAGCAGCCTGAGAGAGGGTGCCCATGAGCAGTTCTTC | CASSLREGAHEQFF
TRBJ2-7 | TRBV3-1/TRBV3-2 | - | - | TGTGCCAGCAGCCGTACCCCGTCCCAGTCAAAATTCTACGAGCAGTACTTC | CASSRTPSQSKFYEQYF
TRBJ2-3 | TRBV3-1/TRBV3-2 | TRBD2 | few | TGTGCCAGCAGCCAAGAGTCAGCCGATAGCGGGAGACCAGATACGCAGTATTTT | CASSQESADSGRPDTQYF
TRBJ1-1 | TRBV12-3/TRBV12-4 | TRBD1 | once | TGTGCCAGCAGTCCCAGGGGGGAAGCTTTCTTT | CASSPRGEAFF
TRBJ2-7 | TRBV5-4 | - | once | TGTGCCAGCAGCGGGGCGGAGACCTCCTACGAGCAGTACTTC | CASSGAETSYEQYF
TRBJ1-5 | TRBV28 | - | - | TGTGCCAGCAGTTTCCCCACAGGGACGGGCCAGCCCCAGCATTTT | CASSFPTGTGQPQHF
TRBJ1-1 | TRBV5-1 | TRBD1 | - | TGCGCCAGCAGCTCCCTATCCGGACAGGCGGGGAACACTGAAGCTTTCTTT | CASSSLSGQAGNTEAFF
TRBJ1-1 | TRBV7-2 | - | once | TGTGCCAGCAGCCTCCAAGGGGGGGCGGGCGACACTGAAGCTTTCTTT | CASSLQGGAGDTEAFF
TRBJ2-2 | TRBV10-2 | TRBD2 | once | TGCGCCAGCAGTGAGCCCGCCGGGACTAGCGGGATTCCCCCCCGGGAGCTGTTTTTT | CASSEPAGTSGIPPRELFF
TRBJ2-7 | TRBV6-5 | TRBD2 | - | TGTGCCAGCAGAGCCGCAGCGGGGGGGTACTACGAGCAGTACTTC | CASRAAAGGYYEQYF
TRBJ2-5 | TRBV19 | - | - | TGTGCCAGTAGTATCTCCCGCCTAAACAGGGAGGGAAGGCAAGAGACCCAGTACTTC | CASSISRLNREGRQETQYF
TRBJ1-6 | TRBV12-3/TRBV12-4 | - | - | TGTGCCAGCAGCAGGGGAAATTCACCCCTCCACTTT | CASSRGNSPLHF
TRBJ2-7 | TRBV28 | - | - | TGTGCCAGCAGTCCTTCCGCGGGGCTCTCCTACGAGCAGTACTTC | CASSPSAGLSYEQYF
TRBJ1-1 | TRBV20-1 | - | - | TGCAGTGCTAGAGCGTACACTGAAGCTTTCTTT | CSARAYTEAFF
TRBJ2-3 | TRBV7-9 | TRBD2 | - | TGTGCCAGCAGCTTAGTTGCTAGCGGGAGGGATAGGAGCACAGATACGCAGTATTTT | CASSLVASGRDRSTDTQYF
TRBJ1-1 | TRBV5-4 | - | - | TGTGCCAGCAGCTTAACCGGGACTAGAGGGACTGAAGCTTTCTTT | CASSLTGTRGTEAFF
TRBJ2-4 | TRBV29-1 | - | - | TGCAGCGTTGAACCGGGTCTCAAAAACATTCAGTACTTC | CSVEPGLKNIQYF
TRBJ1-2 | TRBV6-6 | - | - | TGTGCCAGCAGTCACAGCCTTACAGGGATCTATGGCTACACCTTC | CASSHSLTGIYGYTF
TRBJ2-2 | TRBV2 | - | - | TGTGCCAGCAGTGATGACAGGAACACCGGGGAGCTGTTTTTT | CASSDDRNTGELFF
TRBJ1-1 | TRBV5-4 | - | - | TGTGCCAGCAGCTTAGGAGGCCAGACTAAGAACACTGAAGCTTTCTTT | CASSLGGQTKNTEAFF
TRBJ2-3 | TRBV2 | TRBD2 | few | TGTGCCAGCAGTGCTAGCGGAACAACAGATACGCAGTATTTT | CASSASGTTDTQYF
TRBJ1-4 | TRBV19 | - | - | TGTGCCAGTATGCGGAGTACCTTCAGCGAAAAACTGTTTTTT | CASMRSTFSEKLFF
TRBJ1-5 | TRBV3-1/TRBV3-2 | TRBD1 | - | TGTGCCAGCAGCTACGGGACAGCAAATCAGCCCCAGCATTTT | CASSYGTANQPQHF
TRBJ1-6 | TRBV6-5 | - | - | TGTGCCATAAATACAGGGAATTCACCCCTCCACTTT | CAINTGNSPLHF